The 19 T cell receptor beta chains below were found in one sample sequenced in a study of response to subunit inactivated influenza vaccine. One entry per CDR3 protein results from TCRdb running MiXCR on the RT-PCR reads. Among roughly 620,000 distinct CDR3 sequences, over 9% were seen once, and the ten largest hold approximately 11%. These same records also appear under a second study, on T cells expressing NK-cell markers. As that study records: Template switching by 5'RACE with UMIs generated the TCR beta cDNA.

The sample was PBMCs from blood, taken on the day of vaccination. Every receptor here comes from a man aged 50-59 years who received an inactivated influenza vaccine.

V usage is TRBV14 and J usage is TRBJ2-5; D uncertain. This CDR3 comprises 16 residues. Trimming took off 0 bases at V and 2 bases at J, with 13 bases between the two ends. Germline V lookup: CDR1 SGHDN, CDR2 FVKESK. The CDR3 coding sequence is TGTGCCAGCAGCCAAGAAATGCAGGATACACAAGAGACCCAGTACTTC. It yields the protein CASSQEMQDTQETQYF.

This chain joins TRBV28 and TRBJ2-7; TRBD1 matches at 7 bases. The germline gives CDR1 MDHEN, CDR2 SYDVKM. This CDR3 is built from 14 residues. V gave up 8 bases and J gave up 3 bases; unmatched junction bases: 10. DNA of the CDR3: TGTGCCAGCCGGAGCCGGGACAGCTACTACGAGCAGTACTTC. This codes for CASRSRDSYYEQYF.

Only a few counts were recorded for this clonotype. V and J are TRBV6-5 and TRBJ1-5; D remains unclear. This CDR3 has 14 residues. Germline loops: CDR1 MNHEY, CDR2 SVGAGI. Trimming removed 0 bases at V and 2 bases at J, with 5 bases between. CDR3 sequence (DNA): TGTGCCAGCAGTTACTCCTACGGCAATCAGCCCCAGCATTTT. Translated: CASSYSYGNQPQHF.

This sequence joins TRBV29-1 and TRBJ2-7; TRBD1 matches at 11 bases. This CDR3 contains 13 residues. The germline CDR1 and CDR2 sequences are SQVTM and ANQGSEA. Trimming at V came to 3 bases and at J to 4 bases, leaving 2 bases not matched to a gene. The CDR3 DNA follows: TGCAGCGTTGAGGGACAGGGGGTGTACGAGCAGTACTTC. It specifies CSVEGQGVYEQYF.

The chain is built from TRBV6-5 and TRBJ2-7; D unclear. The CDR3 covers 15 residues. V lost 0 bases, J lost 1 base, and 10 bases lay in between. Per the germline V gene, CDR1 is MNHEY and CDR2 is SVGAGI. The DNA of the CDR3 is TGTGCCAGCAGTTACTCAGTTCGCGGTTCCTACGAGCAGTACTTC. It yields the protein CASSYSVRGSYEQYF.

The CDR3 here is CASSLVKHFGETQYF. For the CDR3, the DNA is TGTGCCAGCAGCTTAGTGAAACATTTCGGAGAGACCCAGTACTTC. The chain employs TRBV7-2 and TRBJ2-5; D unresolved. The CDR3 has 15 amino acids. Germline-derived CDR1 and CDR2 are SGHTA and FQGNSA. V was shortened by 1 base and J by 4 bases, with 13 bases between the two germline ends.

This clonotype has just a few counts. The chain is built from TRBV11-2 and TRBJ2-5; tentative D call: TRBD2 (7 bases). Per the germline V gene, CDR1 is SGHAT and CDR2 is FQNNGV. Trimming pared 7 bases from V and 3 bases from J, leaving 27 bases between. The CDR3 is 18 amino acids. The CDR3 region is CASTPSGRGAIGKETQYF. The CDR3 DNA reads as TGTGCCAGCACCCCAAGTGGGAGGGGGGCCATAGGCAAAGAGACCCAGTACTTC.

This clonotype was counted at least ten times. The chain recombines TRBV5-1 with TRBJ1-5, with D possibly matching TRBD1 (5 bases). The CDR3 consists of 17 residues. Germline-derived CDR1 and CDR2 are SGHRS and YFSETQ. Trimming removed 4 bases from V and 4 bases from J, with 21 bases in between. In DNA form, the CDR3 reads TGCGCCAGCAGCCGGACTATACAGCAGCAGGGTAATCAGCCCCAGCATTTT. It translates to CASSRTIQQQGNQPQHF.

In this sample, this clonotype turned up a few times. The chain recombines TRBV12-3 or TRBV12-4 with TRBJ2-3; 11 nucleotides line up with TRBD1. V lost 4 bases, J lost 1 base, and 19 bases stayed unmatched. The length of the CDR3 is 21 residues. For the CDR3, the DNA is TGTGCCAGCAGTTCGCCGGAGTGGGACAGGGGGATGATCTATGGCACAGATACGCAGTATTTT. This sequence encodes CASSSPEWDRGMIYGTDTQYF.

The genes are TRBV5-1 and TRBJ1-2; D is unclear. This CDR3 is built from 12 residues. The germline gives CDR1 SGHRS, CDR2 YFSETQ. The ends were cut back, 6 bases at V and 1 base at J, with 7 bases in the middle. CDR3 nucleotides: TGCGCCAGCAACGACATTAACTATGGCTACACCTTC. Its translation is CASNDINYGYTF.

The CDR3 coding sequence is TGCAGCGTTGACGGAGGGGAGGGGGGGCCCCAGCATTTT. This codes for CSVDGGEGGPQHF. The genes are TRBV29-1 and TRBJ1-5; weak D call: TRBD1 (6 bases). The CDR3 extends over 13 amino acids. Looked up from germline, CDR1 is SQVTM and CDR2 is ANQGSEA. V was shortened by 3 bases and J by 9 bases, with 15 bases between the two germline ends.

In this sample, this clonotype turned up many times. The V call is TRBV7-9, the J call TRBJ2-1; no clear D. V lost 7 bases and J lost 5, with 15 bases in between. The CDR3 has 14 amino acids. Germline CDR1 SEHNR, CDR2 FQNEAQ (reference sequence). CDR3 loop: CASTEFLLNNEQFF. In nucleotides, the CDR3 is TGTGCCAGCACCGAATTTCTGCTCAACAATGAGCAGTTCTTC.

The chain has TRBV18 and TRBJ2-3, with 9 bases aligning to TRBD2. Germline V gene sequence: CDR1 KGHSH, CDR2 LQKENI. The CDR3 consists of 17 residues. V was pared by 3 bases and J by 3 bases, with 10 bases of the junction left unmatched. The CDR3 region has the DNA TGTGCCAGCTCACCGGTGACTAGCGGAGTTTCGACAGATACGCAGTATTTT. Translating it yields CASSPVTSGVSTDTQYF.

The chain employs TRBV10-3 and TRBJ2-1, with D possibly being TRBD2 (5 bases). The length of the CDR3 is 11 residues. Germline lookup yields CDR1 ENHRY and CDR2 SYGVKD. The V gene lost 7 bases and the J gene lost 5 bases, with 6 bases spanning the gap. The CDR3, as DNA: TGTGCCATCACAGCGGACAATGAGCAGTTCTTC. Residues: CAITADNEQFF.

This clonotype was seen more than once but under ten times. The CDR3 DNA is TGCGCCAGCAGCCCAGGACTAGCGGGGACAAGGGGGGGCACAGATACGCAGTATTTT. Its translation: CASSPGLAGTRGGTDTQYF. The gene calls are TRBV5-1 and TRBJ2-3, with 12 bases identical to TRBD2. J gave up 1 base and V 4 bases, and 13 bases lay outside the gene matches. This CDR3 contains 19 residues. Germline loops: CDR1 SGHRS, CDR2 YFSETQ.

The chain recombines TRBV7-3 with TRBJ2-1, with 14 positions matching TRBD2. The CDR3 loop spans 17 amino acids. Per the germline V gene, CDR1 is SGHTA and CDR2 is FQGTGA. V was clipped by 4 bases and J by 3 bases; unmatched bases: 5. The CDR3 protein is CASSSGTSGRDYNEQFF. Written as DNA, the CDR3 is TGTGCCAGCAGCTCCGGGACTAGCGGGAGAGACTACAATGAGCAGTTCTTC.

This clonotype was detected only a few times. This chain joins TRBV28 and TRBJ2-7; 7 bases are shared with TRBD1. V shed 2 bases, J shed 3 bases, and the junction held 4 bases outside the gene matches. CDR3 length: 14 amino acids. The germline gives CDR1 MDHEN, CDR2 SYDVKM. CDR3 coding DNA: TGTGCCAGCAGTTTAGGACAGGTGGGCTACGAGCAGTACTTC. The encoded protein is CASSLGQVGYEQYF. The whole variable domain, filled in from reference TRBV28 and TRBJ2-7, reads DVKVTQSSRYLVKRTGEKVFLECVQDMDHENMFWYRQDPGLGLRLIYFSYDVKMKEKGDIPEGYSVSREKKERFSLILESASTNQTSMYLCASSLGQVGYEQYFGPGTRLTVT.

This clonotype came up many times. The V call is TRBV5-1, the J call TRBJ2-7; D not resolved. CDR3 length: 13 residues. V lost 2 bases and J lost 0, with 6 bases in between. CDR1 is SGHRS, CDR2 YFSETQ, per germline. Here the CDR3 reads CASSLQSSYEQYF. For the CDR3, the DNA is TGCGCCAGCAGCTTACAAAGCTCCTACGAGCAGTACTTC.

The chain couples TRBV20-1 to TRBJ2-7; the D is unclear. Trimming removed 1 base from V and 9 bases from J, with 10 bases in between. The length of the CDR3 is 11 residues. Per the germline V gene, CDR1 is DFQATT and CDR2 is SNEGSKA (reference sequence). CDR3 DNA sequence: TGCAGTGCTAGAGTACTAAAGGGGCAGTACTTC. Translated, it gives CSARVLKGQYF.